The clone carrying this T cell receptor (beta chain) was seen more than once but under ten times. Its target is unknown. There are 12 residues in the CDR3. Per germline, CDR1 SGHKS and CDR2 YYEKEE (reference sequence). V lost 4 bases to trimming and J lost 7 bases, with 12 bases between them. This sample is part of a study of identical twins. Points from the study as a whole: Modelling approaches yielded underestimates of out-of-frame TCR alpha sharing between monozygotic twins.

Addition of a universal primer site occurred through template switching, and cDNA carried unique molecular identifiers. One entry per CDR3 protein results from TCRdb running MiXCR on the 5' RACE reads. The sample comprises some 440,000 distinct CDR3 sequences, roughly 26% of which are singletons, and about 2.9% rests with the top ten. These same data were also listed under a study on T cells expressing NK-cell markers. In that study: T cells sorted in several experiments were restricted to alpha-beta TCR T cells by an anti-gamma-delta TCR antibody. HCMV specificity of the expanded NKG2C+ T cell clones stayed unclear.

This rearrangement joins TRBV5-5 to TRBJ2-7; D gene unclear. The sequence was collected from a woman younger than 30 in good health. Material for sequencing was CD4+ T cells sorted from blood. The CDR3 protein is CASSGEWEEQYF. The CDR3 DNA sequence: TGTGCCAGCAGCGGAGAGTGGGAAGAGCAGTACTTC.